Ten or more counts support the clone carrying this T cell receptor (beta chain). Unique molecular identifiers featured in how the TCRbeta library was prepared. TCRdb re-derived calls from the PCR reads in MiXCR, one entry per CDR3 protein. This table holds roughly 590,000 distinct CDR3 sequences, around 16% found once. The sample originates from a study of T-cell reconstitution after alpha-beta-depleted transplantation in children. Per the germline V gene, CDR1 is SGHTA and CDR2 is FQGTGA. Losses at the gene ends were 1 base for V and 5 bases for J; bases not matched to a gene: 6. The length of the CDR3 is 15 residues.

V gene TRBV7-3 combines with J gene TRBJ2-5; TRBD1 aligns across 8 bases. Sequenced here: PBMCs from the stem cell graft donor, sampled from the stem cell graft. The receptor was isolated from a human donor who donated a stem cell graft to a child with acute myeloid leukemia. The CDR3 region has the DNA TGTGCCAGCAGCTTAAATTCAGGGGGCCGGGAGACCCAGTACTTC. Translation gives CASSLNSGGRETQYF. Full variable domain (outside the CDR3, taken from reference TRBV7-3 and TRBJ2-5): GAGVSQTPSNKVTEKGKYVELRCDPISGHTALYWYRQSLGQGPEFLIYFQGTGAADDSGLPNDRFFAVRPEGSVSTLKIQRTERGDSAVYLCASSLNSGGRETQYFGPGTRLLVL.